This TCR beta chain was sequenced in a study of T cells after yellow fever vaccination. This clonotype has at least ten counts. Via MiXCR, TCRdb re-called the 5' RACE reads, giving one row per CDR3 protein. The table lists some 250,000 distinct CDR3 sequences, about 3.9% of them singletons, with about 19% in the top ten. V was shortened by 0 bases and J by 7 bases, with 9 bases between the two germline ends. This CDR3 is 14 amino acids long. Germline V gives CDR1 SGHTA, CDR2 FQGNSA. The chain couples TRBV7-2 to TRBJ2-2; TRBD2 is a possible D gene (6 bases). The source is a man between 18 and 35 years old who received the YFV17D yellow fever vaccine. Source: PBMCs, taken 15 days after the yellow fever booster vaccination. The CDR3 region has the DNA TGTGCCAGCAGCTTAGCGCGGGATGTCGGGGAGCTGTTTTTT. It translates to CASSLARDVGELFF.